The following is a T cell receptor beta chain sequence with its context. Its antigen remains unidentified. This was the immunoSEQ v3 assay. Libraries were sequenced to 1.5 million to 2.5 million read pairs (survey) or roughly 4.5-6 million (deep). TCRdb's table, derived via immunoSEQ multiplex PCR, lists solely in-frame clones and lacks some. The sample carries tens of thousands of clones, around 68% recorded once. As for time point: pre-treatment sample, taken before nivolumab and TIL therapy. Germline CDR1 and CDR2: SGHAT and FQNNGV. V dropped 6 bases and J dropped 5 bases, with 16 bases sitting between them. The CDR3 is 15 residues long. The sample is drawn from a study of TIL therapy for anti-PD-1-resistant metastatic lung cancer. As for the study in general: Median tumor PD-L1 proportion score was about 5.9%.

Study conclusions and caveats: Patients were highly selected, enriched for treatment-naive, never-smoker and oncogene-addicted cases.

The sequencing used blood, collected at baseline. V and J are TRBV11-2 and TRBJ1-4, with D maybe TRBD1 (5 bases). The receptor comes from a person aged 30 to 80 with non-small cell lung cancer. The CDR3 loop is CASSPMGEINEKLFF. The CDR3 region has the DNA TGTGCCAGCAGTCCAATGGGGGAAATAAATGAAAAACTGTTTTTT. The entire variable domain, with the rest obtained from reference TRBV11-2 and TRBJ1-4, is as follows: EAGVAQSPRYKIIEKRQSVAFWCNPISGHATLYWYQQILGQGPKLLIQFQNNGVVDDSQLPKDRFSAERLKGVDSTLKIQPAKLEDSAVYLCASSPMGEINEKLFFGSGTQLSVL.